These 2 T cell receptor beta chains were sequenced from one sample in a study of CD8+ T cells in alopecia areata. Sequencing used cDNA as its template, made by extracting RNA and reverse transcribing it. The assay was immunoSEQ multiplex PCR, and TCRdb's table has in-frame clones only and misses some. The data contain tens of thousands of clones, 25% to 30% of them seen just once; the ten biggest clones take up 15%. As for treatment: oral pan-JAK inhibitor, 5-10 mg twice daily. This specimen was CD8+ T cells sorted from blood, taken at week 4, from a patient treated with tofacitinib. The receptors were sampled from a human donor with alopecia areata.

The chain couples TRBV29-1 to TRBJ1-1; D gene uncertain. The germline V gene encodes CDR1 SQVTM and CDR2 ANQGSEA. The CDR3 length is 14 residues. V dropped 4 bases and J dropped 0 bases, with 12 bases sitting between them. The CDR3 region has the DNA TGCAGCGTTGCGGGGAGTCGGATGAACACTGAAGCTTTCTTT. Protein: CSVAGSRMNTEAFF.

This clone appeared a few times. J is TRBJ2-1 and V is TRBV4-3; 11 nucleotides line up with TRBD2. Trimming took 0 bases from V and 5 from J; bases not matched to a gene: 6. This CDR3 spans 17 amino acids. Germline V CDR1 and CDR2: LGHNA, YSLEER. In DNA form, the CDR3 reads TGCGCCAGCAGCCAAGAAGAGACTAGCGGGACAGACAATGAGCAGTTCTTC. Encoded protein: CASSQEETSGTDNEQFF.